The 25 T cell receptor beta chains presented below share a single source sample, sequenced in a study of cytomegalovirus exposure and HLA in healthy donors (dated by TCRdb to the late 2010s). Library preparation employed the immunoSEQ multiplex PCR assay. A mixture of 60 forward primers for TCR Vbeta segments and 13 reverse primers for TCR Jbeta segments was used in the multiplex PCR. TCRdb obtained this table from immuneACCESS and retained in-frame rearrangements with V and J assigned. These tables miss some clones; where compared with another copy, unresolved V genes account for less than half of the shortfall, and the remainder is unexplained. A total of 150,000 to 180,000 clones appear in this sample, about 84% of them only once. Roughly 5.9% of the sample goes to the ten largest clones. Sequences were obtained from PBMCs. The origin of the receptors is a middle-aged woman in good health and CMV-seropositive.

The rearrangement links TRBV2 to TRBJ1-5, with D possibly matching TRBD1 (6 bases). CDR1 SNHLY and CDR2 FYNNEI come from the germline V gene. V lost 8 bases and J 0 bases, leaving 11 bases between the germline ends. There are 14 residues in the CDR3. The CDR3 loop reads CASDQGFSNQPQHF. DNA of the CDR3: TGTGCCAGCGACCAGGGGTTTAGCAATCAGCCCCAGCATTTT. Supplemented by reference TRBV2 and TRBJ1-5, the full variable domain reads EPEVTQTPSHQVTQMGQEVILRCVPISNHLYFYWYRQILGQKVEFLVSFYNNEISEKSEIFDDQFSVERPDGSNFTLKIRSTKLEDSAMYFCASDQGFSNQPQHFGDGTRLSIL.

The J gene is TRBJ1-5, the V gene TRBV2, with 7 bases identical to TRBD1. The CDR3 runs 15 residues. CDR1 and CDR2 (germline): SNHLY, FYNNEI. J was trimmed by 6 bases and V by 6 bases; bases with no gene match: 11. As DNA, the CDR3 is TGTGCCAGCAGCGGAGAGGGGGCCGTCGGTCAGCCCCAGCATTTT. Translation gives CASSGEGAVGQPQHF. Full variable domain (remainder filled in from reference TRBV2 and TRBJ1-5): EPEVTQTPSHQVTQMGQEVILRCVPISNHLYFYWYRQILGQKVEFLVSFYNNEISEKSEIFDDQFSVERPDGSNFTLKIRSTKLEDSAMYFCASSGEGAVGQPQHFGDGTRLSIL.

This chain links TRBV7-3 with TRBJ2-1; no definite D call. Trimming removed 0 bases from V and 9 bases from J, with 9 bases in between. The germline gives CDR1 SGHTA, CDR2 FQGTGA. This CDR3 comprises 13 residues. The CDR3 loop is CASSLTISVEQFF. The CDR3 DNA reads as TGTGCCAGCAGCTTAACGATTAGTGTTGAGCAGTTCTTC.

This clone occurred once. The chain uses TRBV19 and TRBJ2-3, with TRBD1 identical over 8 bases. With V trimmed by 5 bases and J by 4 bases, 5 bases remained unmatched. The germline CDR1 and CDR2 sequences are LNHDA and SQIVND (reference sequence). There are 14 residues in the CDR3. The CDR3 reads CASSPGGAPDTQYF. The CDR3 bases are TGTGCCAGTAGTCCAGGGGGCGCCCCAGATACGCAGTATTTT.

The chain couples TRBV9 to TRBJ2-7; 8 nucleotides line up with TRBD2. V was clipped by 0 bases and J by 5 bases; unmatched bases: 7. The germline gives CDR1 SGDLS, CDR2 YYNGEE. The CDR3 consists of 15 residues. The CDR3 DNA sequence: TGTGCCAGCAGCGTAGGAGCGGGAGAGGTTAACGAGCAGTACTTC. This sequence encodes CASSVGAGEVNEQYF.

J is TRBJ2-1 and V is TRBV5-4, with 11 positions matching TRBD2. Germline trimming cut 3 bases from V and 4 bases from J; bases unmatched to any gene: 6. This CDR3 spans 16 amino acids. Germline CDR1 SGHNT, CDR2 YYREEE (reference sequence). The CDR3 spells CASSSTSSGRYNEQFF. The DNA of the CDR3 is TGTGCCAGCAGCTCGACCTCTAGCGGGAGGTACAATGAGCAGTTCTTC. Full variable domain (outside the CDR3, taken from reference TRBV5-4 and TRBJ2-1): ETGVTQSPTHLIKTRGQQVTLRCSSQSGHNTVSWYQQALGQGPQFIFQYYREEENGRGNFPPRFSGLQFPNYSSELNVNALELDDSALYLCASSSTSSGRYNEQFFGPGTRLTVL.

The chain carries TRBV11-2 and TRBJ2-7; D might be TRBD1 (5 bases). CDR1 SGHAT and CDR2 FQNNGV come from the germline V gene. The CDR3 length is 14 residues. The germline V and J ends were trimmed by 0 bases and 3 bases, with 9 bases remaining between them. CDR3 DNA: TGTGCCAGCAGCTTAGATCCAGGGTACTACGAGCAGTACTTC. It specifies CASSLDPGYYEQYF.

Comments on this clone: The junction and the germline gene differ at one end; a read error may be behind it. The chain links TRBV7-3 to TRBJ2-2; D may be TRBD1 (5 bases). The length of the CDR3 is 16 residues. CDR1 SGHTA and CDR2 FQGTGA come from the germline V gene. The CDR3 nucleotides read TGTGCCAGCAGCCCCAGGGTAGCCCCGAACTCCGGGGAGCTGTTTTTT. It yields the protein CASSPRVAPNSGELFF.

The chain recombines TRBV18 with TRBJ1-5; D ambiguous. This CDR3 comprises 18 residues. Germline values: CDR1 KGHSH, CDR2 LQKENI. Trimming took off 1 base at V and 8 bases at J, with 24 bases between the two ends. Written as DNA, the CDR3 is TGTGCCAGCTCACCACTTAGCGGGTCCCCTGCCCCCTATGAGCCCCAGCATTTT. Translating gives CASSPLSGSPAPYEPQHF.

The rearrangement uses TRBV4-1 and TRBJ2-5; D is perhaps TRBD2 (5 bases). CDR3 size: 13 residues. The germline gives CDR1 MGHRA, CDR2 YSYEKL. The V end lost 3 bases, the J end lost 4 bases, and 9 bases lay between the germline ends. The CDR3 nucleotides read TGCGCCAGCAGCCAGCTAAGCGGAGAGACCCAGTACTTC. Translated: CASSQLSGETQYF.

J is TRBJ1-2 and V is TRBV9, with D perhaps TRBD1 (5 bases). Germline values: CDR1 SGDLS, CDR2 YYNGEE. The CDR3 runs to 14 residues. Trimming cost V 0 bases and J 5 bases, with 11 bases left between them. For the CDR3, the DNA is TGTGCCAGCAGCGTAGACGCAACAGGATATGGCTACACCTTC. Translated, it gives CASSVDATGYGYTF.

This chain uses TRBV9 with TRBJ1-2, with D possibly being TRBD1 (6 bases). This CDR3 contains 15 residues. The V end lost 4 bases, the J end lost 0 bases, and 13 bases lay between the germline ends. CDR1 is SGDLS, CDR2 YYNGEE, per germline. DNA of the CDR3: TGTGCCAGCAGCCTCGGACAGATTACTAACTATGGCTACACCTTC. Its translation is CASSLGQITNYGYTF.

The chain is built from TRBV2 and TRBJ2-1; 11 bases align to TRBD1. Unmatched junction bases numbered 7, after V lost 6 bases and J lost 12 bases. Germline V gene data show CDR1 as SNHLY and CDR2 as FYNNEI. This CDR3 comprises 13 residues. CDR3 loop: CASSRTGGTPQFF. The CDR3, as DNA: TGTGCCAGCAGCCGGACAGGGGGCACCCCGCAGTTCTTC.

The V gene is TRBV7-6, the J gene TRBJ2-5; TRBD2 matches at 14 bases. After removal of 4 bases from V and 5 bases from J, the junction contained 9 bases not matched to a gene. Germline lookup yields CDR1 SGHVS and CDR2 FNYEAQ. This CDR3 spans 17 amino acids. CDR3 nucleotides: TGTGCCAGCAGCTCTCCAACCGGGACTAGCGGGAGTGAGACCCAGTACTTC. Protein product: CASSSPTGTSGSETQYF.

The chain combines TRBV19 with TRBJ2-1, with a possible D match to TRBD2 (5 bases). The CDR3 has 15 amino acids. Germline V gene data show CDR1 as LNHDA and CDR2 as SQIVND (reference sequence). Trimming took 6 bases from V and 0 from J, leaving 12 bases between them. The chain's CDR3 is CASRKTGSSYNEQFF. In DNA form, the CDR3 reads TGTGCCAGTAGAAAGACGGGGAGCTCCTACAATGAGCAGTTCTTC.

The CDR3 bases are TGTGCCAGCGGGAGTACAGGGCCCGAAGCTTTCTTT. Its translation: CASGSTGPEAFF. V and J are TRBV6-5 and TRBJ1-1; weak D call: TRBD1 (6 bases). The CDR3 totals 12 residues. Trimming shortened V by 8 bases and J by 8 bases, and 15 bases separated the two germline ends. Germline V lookup: CDR1 MNHEY, CDR2 SVGAGI.

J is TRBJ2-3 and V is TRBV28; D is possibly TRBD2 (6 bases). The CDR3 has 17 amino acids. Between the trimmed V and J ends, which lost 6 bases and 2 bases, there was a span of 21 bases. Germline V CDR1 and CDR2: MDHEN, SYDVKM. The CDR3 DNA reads TGTGCCAGCAGGAGGGTGGGAATCCAGGGACTCACAGATACGCAGTATTTT. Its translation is CASRRVGIQGLTDTQYF.

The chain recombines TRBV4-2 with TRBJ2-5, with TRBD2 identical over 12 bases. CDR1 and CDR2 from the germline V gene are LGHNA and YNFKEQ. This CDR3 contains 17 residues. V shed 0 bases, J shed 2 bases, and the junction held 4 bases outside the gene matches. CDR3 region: CASSQDTLAGGQETQYF. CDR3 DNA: TGTGCCAGCAGCCAAGATACCCTAGCGGGAGGGCAAGAGACCCAGTACTTC.

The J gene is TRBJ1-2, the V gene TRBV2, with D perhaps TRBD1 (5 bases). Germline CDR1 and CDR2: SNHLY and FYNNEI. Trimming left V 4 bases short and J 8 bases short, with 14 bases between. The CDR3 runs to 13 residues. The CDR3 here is CASSVGDSSGYTF. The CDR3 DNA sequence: TGTGCCAGCAGTGTAGGGGACTCGAGCGGCTACACCTTC.

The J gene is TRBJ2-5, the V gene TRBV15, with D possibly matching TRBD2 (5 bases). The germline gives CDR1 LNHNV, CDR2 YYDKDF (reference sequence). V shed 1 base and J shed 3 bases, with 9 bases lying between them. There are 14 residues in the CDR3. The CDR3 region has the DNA TGTGCCACCAGCAGAGGGGGAGTAAAAGAGACCCAGTACTTC. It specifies CATSRGGVKETQYF.

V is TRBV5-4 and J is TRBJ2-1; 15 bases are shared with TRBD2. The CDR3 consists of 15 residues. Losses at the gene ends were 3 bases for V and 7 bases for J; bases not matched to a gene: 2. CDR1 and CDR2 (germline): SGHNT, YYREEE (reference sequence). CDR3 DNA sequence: TGTGCCAGCAGCTCGGGACTAGCGGGAGGTAATGAGCAGTTCTTC. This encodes CASSSGLAGGNEQFF. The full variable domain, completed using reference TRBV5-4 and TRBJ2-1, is ETGVTQSPTHLIKTRGQQVTLRCSSQSGHNTVSWYQQALGQGPQFIFQYYREEENGRGNFPPRFSGLQFPNYSSELNVNALELDDSALYLCASSSGLAGGNEQFFGPGTRLTVL.

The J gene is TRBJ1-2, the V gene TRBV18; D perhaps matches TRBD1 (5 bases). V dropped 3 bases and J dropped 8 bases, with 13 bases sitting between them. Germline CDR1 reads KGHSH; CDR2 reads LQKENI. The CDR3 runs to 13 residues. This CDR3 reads CASSPGLKEGYTF. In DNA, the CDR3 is TGTGCCAGCTCACCGGGACTTAAGGAAGGCTACACCTTC.

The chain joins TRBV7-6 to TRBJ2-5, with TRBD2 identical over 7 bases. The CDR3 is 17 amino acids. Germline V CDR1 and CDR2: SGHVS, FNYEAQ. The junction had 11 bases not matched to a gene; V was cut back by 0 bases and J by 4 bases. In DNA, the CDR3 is TGTGCCAGCAGCTTAGCTCGCGGGAGAAGTGGGGGAGAGACCCAGTACTTC. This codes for CASSLARGRSGGETQYF.

The CDR3 sequence is CASSILGQDPYYGYTF. The CDR3 DNA is TGTGCCAGCAGTATACTCGGACAGGACCCCTACTATGGCTACACCTTC. This chain connects TRBV27 to TRBJ1-2, with TRBD1 matching 7 bases. The CDR3 has 16 amino acids. Per the germline V gene, CDR1 is MNHEY and CDR2 is SMNVEV (reference sequence). Germline trimming cut 5 bases from V and 3 bases from J; bases unmatched to any gene: 12.

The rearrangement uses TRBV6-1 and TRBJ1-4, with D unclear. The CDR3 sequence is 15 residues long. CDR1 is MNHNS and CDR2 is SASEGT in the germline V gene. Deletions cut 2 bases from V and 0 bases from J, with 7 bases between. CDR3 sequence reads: CASSEILATNEKLFF. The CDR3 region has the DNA TGTGCCAGCAGTGAAATCCTAGCAACTAATGAAAAACTGTTTTTT.